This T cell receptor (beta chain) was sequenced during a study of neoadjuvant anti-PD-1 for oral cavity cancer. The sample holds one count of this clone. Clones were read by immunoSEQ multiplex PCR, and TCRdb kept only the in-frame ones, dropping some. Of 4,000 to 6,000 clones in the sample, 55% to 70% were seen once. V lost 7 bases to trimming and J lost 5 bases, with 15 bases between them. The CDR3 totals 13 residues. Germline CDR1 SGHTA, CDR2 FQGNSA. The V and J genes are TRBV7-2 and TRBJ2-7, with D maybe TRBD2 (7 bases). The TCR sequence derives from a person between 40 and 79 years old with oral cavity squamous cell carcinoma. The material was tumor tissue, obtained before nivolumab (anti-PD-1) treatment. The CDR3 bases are TGTGCCAGCAAAATAGGGGGGGTCCACGAGCAGTACTTC. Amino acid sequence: CASKIGGVHEQYF.